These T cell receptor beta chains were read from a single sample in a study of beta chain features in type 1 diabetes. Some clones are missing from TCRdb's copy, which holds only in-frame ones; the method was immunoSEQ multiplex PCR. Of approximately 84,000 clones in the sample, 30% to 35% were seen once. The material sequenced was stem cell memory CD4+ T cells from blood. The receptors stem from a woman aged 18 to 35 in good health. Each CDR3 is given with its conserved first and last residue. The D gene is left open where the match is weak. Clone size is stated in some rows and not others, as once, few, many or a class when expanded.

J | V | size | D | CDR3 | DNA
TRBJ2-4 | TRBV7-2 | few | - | CASTLYRVAKNIQYF | TGTGCCAGCACCTTATACAGGGTAGCCAAAAACATTCAGTACTTC
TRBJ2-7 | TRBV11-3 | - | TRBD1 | CASSGRDRVNEQYF | TGTGCCAGCAGCGGACGGGACAGGGTAAACGAGCAGTACTTC
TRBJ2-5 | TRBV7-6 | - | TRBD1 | CASSSGQNQETQYF | TGTGCCAGCAGCTCGGGACAGAACCAAGAGACCCAGTACTTC
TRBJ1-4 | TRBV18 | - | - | CASSPNRRGDEKLFF | TGTGCCAGCTCACCTAACAGGCGGGGAGATGAAAAACTGTTTTTT
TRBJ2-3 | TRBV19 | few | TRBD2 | CASSIRRGGTDTQYF | TGTGCCAGTAGTATTCGGCGGGGGGGCACAGATACGCAGTATTTT
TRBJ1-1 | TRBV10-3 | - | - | CAISTQATEAFF | TGTGCCATCAGCACCCAGGCGACTGAAGCTTTCTTT
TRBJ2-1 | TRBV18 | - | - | CASSPGQNEQFF | TGTGCCAGCTCACCAGGGCAAAATGAGCAGTTCTTC
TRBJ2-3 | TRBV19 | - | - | CASSIGDINTDTQYF | TGTGCCAGTAGTATTGGGGACATAAACACAGATACGCAGTATTTT
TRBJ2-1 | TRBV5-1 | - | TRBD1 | CASSETGQGYNEQFF | TGCGCCAGCAGCGAAACGGGACAGGGGTACAATGAGCAGTTCTTC
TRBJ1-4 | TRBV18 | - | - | CASSREFNEKLFF | TGTGCCAGCTCACGAGAGTTTAATGAAAAACTGTTTTTT
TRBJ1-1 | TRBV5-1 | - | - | CASSSGTTAGAFF | TGCGCCAGCAGCTCCGGGACTACCGCCGGAGCTTTCTTT
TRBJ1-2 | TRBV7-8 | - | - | CASSLYGTPSYGYTF | TGTGCCAGCAGCTTATATGGCACCCCGTCCTATGGCTACACCTTC
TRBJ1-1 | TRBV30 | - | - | CAWMRHEHTEAFF | TGTGCCTGGATGAGGCATGAGCACACTGAAGCTTTCTTT
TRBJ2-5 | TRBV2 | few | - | CASAAVRETQYF | TGTGCCAGCGCGGCCGTAAGGGAGACCCAGTACTTC
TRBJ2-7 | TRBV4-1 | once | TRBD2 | CASSQVRGDYEQYF | TGCGCCAGCAGCCAAGTGCGGGGGGACTACGAGCAGTACTTC
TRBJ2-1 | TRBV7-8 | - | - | CASSWGSGRSEQFF | TGTGCCAGCAGCTGGGGCTCGGGCAGGTCGGAGCAGTTCTTC
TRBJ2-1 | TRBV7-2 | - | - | CASSLVSTTNEQFF | TGTGCCAGCAGCTTAGTAAGCACTACCAATGAGCAGTTCTTC
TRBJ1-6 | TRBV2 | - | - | CASVPVLDNSPLHF | TGTGCCAGCGTCCCGGTATTGGATAATTCACCCCTCCACTTT
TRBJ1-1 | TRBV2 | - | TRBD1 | CASRRDSEAFF | TGTGCCAGCAGGAGGGACAGTGAAGCTTTCTTT
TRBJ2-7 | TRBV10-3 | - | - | CAISDPSGADEQYF | TGTGCCATCAGTGACCCCTCTGGGGCCGACGAGCAGTACTTC